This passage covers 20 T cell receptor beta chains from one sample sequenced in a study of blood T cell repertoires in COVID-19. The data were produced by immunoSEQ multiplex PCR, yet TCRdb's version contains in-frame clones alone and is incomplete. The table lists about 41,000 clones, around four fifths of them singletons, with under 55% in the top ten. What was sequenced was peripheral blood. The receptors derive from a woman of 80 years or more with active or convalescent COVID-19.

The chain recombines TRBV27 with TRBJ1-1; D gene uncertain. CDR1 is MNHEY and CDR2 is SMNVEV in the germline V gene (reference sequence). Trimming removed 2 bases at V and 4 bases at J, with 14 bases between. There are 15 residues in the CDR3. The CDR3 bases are TGTGCCAGCAGTTTAAGCGCTCCGAGTAGCACTGAAGCTTTCTTT. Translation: CASSLSAPSSTEAFF.

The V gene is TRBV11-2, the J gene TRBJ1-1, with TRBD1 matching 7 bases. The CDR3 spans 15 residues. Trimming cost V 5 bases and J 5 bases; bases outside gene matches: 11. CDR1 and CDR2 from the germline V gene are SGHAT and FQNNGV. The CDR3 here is CASSGGTVRWTEAFF. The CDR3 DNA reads TGTGCCAGCAGCGGGGGGACAGTCCGATGGACTGAAGCTTTCTTT.

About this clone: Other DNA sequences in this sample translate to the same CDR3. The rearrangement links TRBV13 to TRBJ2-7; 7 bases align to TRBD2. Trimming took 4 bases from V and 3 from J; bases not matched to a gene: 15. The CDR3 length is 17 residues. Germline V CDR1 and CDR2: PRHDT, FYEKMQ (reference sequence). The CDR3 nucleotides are TGTGCCAGCAGCTCGAGAGGCAGGGCTAGCGGCCTCTACGAGCAGTACTTC. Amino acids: CASSSRGRASGLYEQYF.

CDR3 DNA sequence: TGTGCCAGCAGCTTAAAGGTGGGCGGAGGGACTGAAGCTTTCTTT. As protein: CASSLKVGGGTEAFF. The chain links TRBV7-2 to TRBJ1-1; D gene uncertain. The CDR3 loop spans 15 amino acids. Germline V lookup: CDR1 SGHTA, CDR2 FQGNSA. The germline V and J ends were trimmed by 2 bases and 5 bases, with 15 bases remaining between them.

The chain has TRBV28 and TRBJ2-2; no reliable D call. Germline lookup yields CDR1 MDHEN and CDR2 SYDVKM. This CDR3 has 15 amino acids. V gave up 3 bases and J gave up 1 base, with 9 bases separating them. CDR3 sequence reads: CASSFSPLNTGELFF. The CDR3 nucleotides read TGTGCCAGCAGTTTCTCCCCCCTGAACACCGGGGAGCTGTTTTTT.

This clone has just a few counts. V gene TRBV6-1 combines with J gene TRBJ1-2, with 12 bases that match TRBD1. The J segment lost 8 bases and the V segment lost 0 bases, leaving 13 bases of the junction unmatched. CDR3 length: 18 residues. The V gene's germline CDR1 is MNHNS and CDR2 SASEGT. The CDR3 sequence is CASSEAAGTGGPGYGYTF. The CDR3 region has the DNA TGTGCCAGCAGTGAAGCCGCTGGGACAGGGGGCCCTGGTTACGGCTACACCTTC.

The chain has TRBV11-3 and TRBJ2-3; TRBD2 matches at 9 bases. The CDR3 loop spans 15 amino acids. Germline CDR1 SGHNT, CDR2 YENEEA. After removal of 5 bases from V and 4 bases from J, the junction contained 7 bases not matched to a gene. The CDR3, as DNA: TGTGCCAGCAGCCCACGCGGGGGGGTAGCAGATACGCAGTATTTT. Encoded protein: CASSPRGGVADTQYF.

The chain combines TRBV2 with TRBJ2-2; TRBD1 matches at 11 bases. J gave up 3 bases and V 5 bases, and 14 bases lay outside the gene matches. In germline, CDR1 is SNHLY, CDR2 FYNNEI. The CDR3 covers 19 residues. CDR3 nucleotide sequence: TGTGCCAGCAGTCCTCCGGGACAGGGGACAGGGGGAGACACCGGGGAGCTGTTTTTT. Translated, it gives CASSPPGQGTGGDTGELFF.

CDR3 in amino acids: CASRHSGRGETQYF. The CDR3 bases are TGTGCCAGTAGGCATAGCGGGAGGGGAGAGACCCAGTACTTC. The rearrangement uses TRBV19 and TRBJ2-5; 11 bases match TRBD2. CDR1 and CDR2 (germline): LNHDA, SQIVND (reference sequence). CDR3 length: 14 amino acids. V was clipped by 6 bases and J by 4 bases; unmatched bases: 4.

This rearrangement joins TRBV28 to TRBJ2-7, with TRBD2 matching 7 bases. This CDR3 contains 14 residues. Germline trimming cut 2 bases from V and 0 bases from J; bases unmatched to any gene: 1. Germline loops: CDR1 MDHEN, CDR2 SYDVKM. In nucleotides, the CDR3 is TGTGCCAGCAGTTTAGGCGGGAGCTCCTACGAGCAGTACTTC. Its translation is CASSLGGSSYEQYF.

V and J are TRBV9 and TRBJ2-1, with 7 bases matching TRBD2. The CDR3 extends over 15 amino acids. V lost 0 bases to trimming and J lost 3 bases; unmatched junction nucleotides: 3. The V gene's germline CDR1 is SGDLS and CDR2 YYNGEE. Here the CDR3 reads CASSVEGGGYNEQFF. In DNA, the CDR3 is TGTGCCAGCAGCGTAGAAGGCGGGGGCTACAATGAGCAGTTCTTC.

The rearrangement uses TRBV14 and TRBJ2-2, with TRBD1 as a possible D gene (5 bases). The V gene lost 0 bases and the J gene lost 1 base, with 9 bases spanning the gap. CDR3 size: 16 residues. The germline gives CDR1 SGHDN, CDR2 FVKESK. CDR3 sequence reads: CASSQEGQGNTGELFF. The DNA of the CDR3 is TGTGCCAGCAGCCAAGAAGGGCAGGGGAACACCGGGGAGCTGTTTTTT.

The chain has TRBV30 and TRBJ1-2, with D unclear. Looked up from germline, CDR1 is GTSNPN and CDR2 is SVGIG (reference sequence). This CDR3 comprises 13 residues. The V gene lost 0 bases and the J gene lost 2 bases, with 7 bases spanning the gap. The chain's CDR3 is CAWSVTRNYGYTF. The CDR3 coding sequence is TGTGCCTGGAGTGTAACCAGAAACTATGGCTACACCTTC.

The CDR3 DNA is TGTGCCAGCAGTCTCCCGGACAGGAACAATCAGCCCCAGCATTTT. Encoded protein: CASSLPDRNNQPQHF. The chain joins TRBV28 to TRBJ1-5, with TRBD1 matching 7 bases. The CDR3 contains 15 residues. Germline CDR1 is MDHEN and CDR2 is SYDVKM. The V segment lost 5 bases and the J segment 3 bases; nucleotides outside the gene matches: 7.

This CDR3 is CASRPGLAGGGTDTQYF. As DNA, the CDR3 is TGTGCCAGCAGGCCGGGACTAGCGGGAGGCGGTACAGATACGCAGTATTTT. The V gene is TRBV2, the J gene TRBJ2-3; 15 bases match TRBD2. This CDR3 region has 17 residues. Germline CDR1 and CDR2: SNHLY and FYNNEI. V lost 6 bases, J lost 3 bases, and 7 bases stayed unmatched.

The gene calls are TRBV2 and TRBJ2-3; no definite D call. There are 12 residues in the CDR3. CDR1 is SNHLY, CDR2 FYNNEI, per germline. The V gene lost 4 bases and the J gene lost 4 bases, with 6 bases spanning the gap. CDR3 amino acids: CASSVLADTQYF. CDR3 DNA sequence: TGTGCCAGCAGTGTGTTAGCAGATACGCAGTATTTT. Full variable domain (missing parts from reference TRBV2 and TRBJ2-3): EPEVTQTPSHQVTQMGQEVILRCVPISNHLYFYWYRQILGQKVEFLVSFYNNEISEKSEIFDDQFSVERPDGSNFTLKIRSTKLEDSAMYFCASSVLADTQYFGPGTRLTVL.

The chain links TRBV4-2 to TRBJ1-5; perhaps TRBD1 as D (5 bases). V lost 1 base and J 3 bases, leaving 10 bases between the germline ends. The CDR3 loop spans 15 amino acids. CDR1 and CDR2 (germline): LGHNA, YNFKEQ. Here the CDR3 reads CASSQGQGNNQPQHF. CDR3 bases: TGTGCCAGCAGCCAAGGGCAGGGAAACAATCAGCCCCAGCATTTT.

As DNA, the CDR3 is TGTGCCAGCAGTTTTCAGGTACCGGCCCGTCAGCCCCAGCATTTT. It encodes CASSFQVPARQPQHF. The chain combines TRBV28 with TRBJ1-5; D not certain. V was cut by 3 bases and J by 6 bases, with 15 bases left in between. This CDR3 has 15 residues. CDR1 is MDHEN, CDR2 SYDVKM, per germline.

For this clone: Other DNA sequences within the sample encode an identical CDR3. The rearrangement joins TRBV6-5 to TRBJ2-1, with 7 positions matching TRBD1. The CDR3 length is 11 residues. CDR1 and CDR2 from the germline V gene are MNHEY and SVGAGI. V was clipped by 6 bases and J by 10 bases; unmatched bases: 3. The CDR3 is CASSYRGEQFF. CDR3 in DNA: TGTGCCAGCAGCTACAGGGGAGAGCAGTTCTTC.

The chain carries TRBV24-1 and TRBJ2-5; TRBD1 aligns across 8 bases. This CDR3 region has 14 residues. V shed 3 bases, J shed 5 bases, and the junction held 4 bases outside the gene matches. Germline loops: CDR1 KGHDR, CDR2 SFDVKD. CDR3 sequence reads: CATSDPGGRETQYF. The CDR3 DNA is TGTGCCACCAGTGATCCAGGGGGCCGGGAGACCCAGTACTTC.